This T cell receptor beta chain was documented in a study of OX40 agonist ivuxolimab in advanced cancers. In the study overall: Ivuxolimab was a fully human IgG2 agonistic monoclonal antibody targeting the costimulatory receptor OX40 (CD134). Prior anti-PD-1, anti-PD-L1 or anti-CTLA-4 therapy was permitted, and checkpoint inhibitors had been received by about 36% of dose-escalation patients. Intravenous ivuxolimab was administered to patients every 2 weeks at six dose levels: 0.01, 0.1, 0.3, 1.5, 3 and 10 mg/kg. A male proportion of nearly 85% and a mean age of roughly 55 years, ranging from 23 to 79, were recorded for the dose-escalation cohort. The point of sequencing TCRbeta in the periphery was to test whether ivuxolimab changed TCR sequence diversity and drove clonal T-cell expansion. Of the roughly 51 dose-escalation patients, hepatocellular carcinoma was present in some 19, melanoma in around 15, renal cell carcinoma in 9 and head and neck cancer in 9. Partial responses occurred in three dose-escalation patients, of whom one had hepatocellular carcinoma and two had cutaneous melanoma. The paper covers the monotherapy dose-escalation part of the phase I ivuxolimab trial, which included N of about 51 patients. Broader findings and caveats from the paper: Low levels of normalized T-cell clonal expansion were also shown by some nonresponding patients. Clonal expansion of both CD4+ and CD8+ blood T cells was observed from baseline to week 6 at doses 0.1 to 3.0 mg/kg. On average, CD8+ T cells showed more expanded clones than CD4+ T cells after ivuxolimab. In the 0.1-3.0 mg/kg groups, partial responders had among the lowest normalized peripheral clonal expansion, particularly in CD8+ T cells. The antigen specificity of the peripheral T cells that underwent clonal expansion was not determined.

To sequence the TCRbeta CDR3 region, genomic DNA was isolated from the sorted cells. The immunoSEQ Assay was used to sequence the TCRbeta CDR3 regions. Held by TCRdb, this immuneACCESS table contains in-frame sequences only and omits some clones. Under half of the omission traces to an unresolved V gene where checked; the cause of the rest is unknown. This sample gives about 62,000 clones in total; around four fifths of them show up just once. In total, the top ten clones hold 3.7% of the sample. This clone has a handful of counts. The antigen it binds to is not known. No quality values exist for individual bases; no much larger clone is one base distant. The germline ends are 0 bases apart after V is trimmed by 0 bases and J by 3 bases. Spanning cysteine to phenylalanine, the CDR3 consists of 11 amino acids. Only the CDR3 region is kept as DNA, spanning 33 bases read in frame from base 1. According to the germline V gene (reference sequence), CDR1 reads SGHNT and CDR2 reads YYREEE.

The trial excluded patients who had a history of autoimmune disease or who were on systemic immunosuppression. Peripheral blood for TCR sequencing was collected from all dose cohorts at baseline, on cycle 4 day 1, and on cycle 7 day 1. The samples were taken from a phase I, first-in-human, multicenter, open-label dose-escalation trial of ivuxolimab. The trial enrolled adults with locally advanced or metastatic head and neck squamous cell, hepatocellular, melanoma or renal cell carcinoma. Before TCR sequencing, CD4+ and CD8+ T cells were separately sorted from peripheral blood. The rearranged chain carries TRBV5-4 and TRBJ1-1, with no D gene named confidently. The TCR sequence derives from an adult with an advanced solid tumor such as melanoma, head and neck, liver or kidney cancer. The sample was CD4+ or CD8+ T cells sorted from blood, taken in a trial of the OX40 agonist ivuxolimab. The sequenced DNA: TGTGCCAGCAGCTTGGACACTGAAGCTTTCTTT. It translates to CASSLDTEAFF. Joined to the reference TRBV5-4 and TRBJ1-1 proteins, this CDR3 gives the full variable domain: ETGVTQSPTHLIKTRGQQVTLRCSSQSGHNTVSWYQQALGQGPQFIFQYYREEENGRGNFPPRFSGLQFPNYSSELNVNALELDDSALYLCASSLDTEAFFGQGTRLTVV.